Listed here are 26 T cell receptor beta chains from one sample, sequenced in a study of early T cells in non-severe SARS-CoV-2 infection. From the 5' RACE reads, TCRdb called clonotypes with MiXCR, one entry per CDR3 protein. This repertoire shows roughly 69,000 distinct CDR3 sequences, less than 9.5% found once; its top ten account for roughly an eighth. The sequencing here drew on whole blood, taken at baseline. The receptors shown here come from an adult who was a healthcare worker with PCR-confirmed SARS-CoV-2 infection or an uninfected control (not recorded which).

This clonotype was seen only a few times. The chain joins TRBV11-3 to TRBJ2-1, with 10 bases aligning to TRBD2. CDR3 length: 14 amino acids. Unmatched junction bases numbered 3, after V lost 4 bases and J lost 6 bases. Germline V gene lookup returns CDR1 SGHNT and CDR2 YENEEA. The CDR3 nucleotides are TGTGCCAGCAGCTCTAGGACTAGCGGCAATGAGCAGTTCTTC. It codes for CASSSRTSGNEQFF.

CDR3 region: CASSIGDRKETQYF. CDR3 nucleotides: TGCGCCAGCAGCATCGGGGACCGCAAAGAGACCCAGTACTTC. This chain joins TRBV5-1 and TRBJ2-5; D tentatively fits TRBD1 or TRBD2 (5 bases each). CDR1 is SGHRS, CDR2 YFSETQ, per germline. Between the trimmed V and J ends, which lost 4 bases and 3 bases, there was a span of 13 bases. The CDR3 spans 14 residues.

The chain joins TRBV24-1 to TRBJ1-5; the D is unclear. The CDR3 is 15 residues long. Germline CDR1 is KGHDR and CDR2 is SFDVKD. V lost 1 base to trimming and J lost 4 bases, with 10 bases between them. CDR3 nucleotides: TGTGCCACCAGTGATTTTAGTTCGGGGAATCAGCCCCAGCATTTT. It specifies CATSDFSSGNQPQHF.

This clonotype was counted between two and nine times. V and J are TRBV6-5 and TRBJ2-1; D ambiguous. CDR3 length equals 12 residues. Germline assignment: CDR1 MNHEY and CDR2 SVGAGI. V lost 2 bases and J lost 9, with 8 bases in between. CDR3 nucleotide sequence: TGTGCCAGCAGTTACCGAGCCGGTGAGCAGTTCTTC. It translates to CASSYRAGEQFF.

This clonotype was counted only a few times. DNA for the CDR3: TGTGCCAGCAGTTACTCTACAGCAACTGAAGCTTTCTTT. The encoded protein is CASSYSTATEAFF. The chain is built from TRBV6-6 and TRBJ1-1; D ambiguous. CDR3 size: 13 residues. V shed 0 bases and J shed 5 bases, with 7 bases lying between them. Per germline, CDR1 MNHNY and CDR2 SVGAGI (reference sequence).

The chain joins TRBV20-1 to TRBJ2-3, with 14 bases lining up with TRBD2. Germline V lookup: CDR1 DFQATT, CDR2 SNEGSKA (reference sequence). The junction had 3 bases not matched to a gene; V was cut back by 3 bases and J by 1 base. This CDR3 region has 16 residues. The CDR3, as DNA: TGCAGTGCTAGTCCGACTAGCGGGAGGGGCACAGATACGCAGTATTTT. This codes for CSASPTSGRGTDTQYF.

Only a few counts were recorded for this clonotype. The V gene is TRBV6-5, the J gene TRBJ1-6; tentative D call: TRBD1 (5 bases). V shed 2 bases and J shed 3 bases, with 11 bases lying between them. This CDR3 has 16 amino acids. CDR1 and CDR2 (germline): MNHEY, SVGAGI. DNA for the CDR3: TGTGCCAGCAGTTACGGAACAGGTTTCTATAATTCACCCCTCCACTTT. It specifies CASSYGTGFYNSPLHF.

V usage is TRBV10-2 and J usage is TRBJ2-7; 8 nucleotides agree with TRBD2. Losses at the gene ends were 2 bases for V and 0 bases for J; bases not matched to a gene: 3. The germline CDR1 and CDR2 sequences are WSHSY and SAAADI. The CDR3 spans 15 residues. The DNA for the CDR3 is TGCGCCAGCAGTGAGCTTAGCGGGAACTCCTACGAGCAGTACTTC. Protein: CASSELSGNSYEQYF.

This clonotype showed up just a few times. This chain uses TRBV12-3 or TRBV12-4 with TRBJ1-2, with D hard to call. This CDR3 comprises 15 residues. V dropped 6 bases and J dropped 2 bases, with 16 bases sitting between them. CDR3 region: CASSLKGITNYGYTF. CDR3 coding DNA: TGTGCCAGCAGCCTAAAGGGCATCACGAACTATGGCTACACCTTC.

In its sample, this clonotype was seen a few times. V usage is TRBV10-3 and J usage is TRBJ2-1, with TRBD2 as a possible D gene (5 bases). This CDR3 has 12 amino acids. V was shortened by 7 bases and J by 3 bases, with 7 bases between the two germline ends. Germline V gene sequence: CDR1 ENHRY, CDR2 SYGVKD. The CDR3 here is CAIKRDYNEQFF. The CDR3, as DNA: TGTGCCATCAAACGGGACTACAATGAGCAGTTCTTC.

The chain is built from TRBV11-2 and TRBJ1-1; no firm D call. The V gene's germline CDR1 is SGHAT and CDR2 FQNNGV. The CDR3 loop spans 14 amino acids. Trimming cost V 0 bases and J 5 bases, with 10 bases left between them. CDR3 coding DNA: TGTGCCAGCAGCTTAGATCCGGGAAGGACTGAAGCTTTCTTT. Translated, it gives CASSLDPGRTEAFF. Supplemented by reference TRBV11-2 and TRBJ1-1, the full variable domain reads EAGVAQSPRYKIIEKRQSVAFWCNPISGHATLYWYQQILGQGPKLLIQFQNNGVVDDSQLPKDRFSAERLKGVDSTLKIQPAKLEDSAVYLCASSLDPGRTEAFFGQGTRLTVV.

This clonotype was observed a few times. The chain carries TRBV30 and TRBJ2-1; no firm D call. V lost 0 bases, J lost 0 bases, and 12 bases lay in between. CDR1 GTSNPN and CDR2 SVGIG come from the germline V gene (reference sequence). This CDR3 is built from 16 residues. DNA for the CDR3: TGTGCCTGGAGTGTACTGGGCGGACGCTCCTACAATGAGCAGTTCTTC. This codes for CAWSVLGGRSYNEQFF.

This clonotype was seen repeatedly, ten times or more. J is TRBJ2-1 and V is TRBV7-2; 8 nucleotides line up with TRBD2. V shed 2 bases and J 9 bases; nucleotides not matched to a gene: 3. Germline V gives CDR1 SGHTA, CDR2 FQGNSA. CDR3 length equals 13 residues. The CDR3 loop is CASSLISGGEQFF. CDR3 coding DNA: TGTGCCAGCAGCTTAATCAGCGGGGGTGAGCAGTTCTTC.

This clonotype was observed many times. CDR3 region: CASSLGSGSAYTGELFF. For the CDR3, the DNA is TGTGCCAGCAGCTTGGGTAGCGGGAGTGCTTACACCGGGGAGCTGTTTTTT. V usage is TRBV7-3 and J usage is TRBJ2-2, with TRBD2 matching over 9 bases. Trimming removed 3 bases from V and 3 bases from J; junction bases left unmatched: 8. The CDR3 has 17 residues. Germline V gene data show CDR1 as SGHTA and CDR2 as FQGTGA.

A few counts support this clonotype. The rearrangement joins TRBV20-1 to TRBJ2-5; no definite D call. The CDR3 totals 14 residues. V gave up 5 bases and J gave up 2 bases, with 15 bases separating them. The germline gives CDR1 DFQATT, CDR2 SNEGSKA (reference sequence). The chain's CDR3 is CSALSRFDQETQYF. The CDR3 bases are TGCAGTGCTCTCTCCCGTTTCGATCAAGAGACCCAGTACTTC.

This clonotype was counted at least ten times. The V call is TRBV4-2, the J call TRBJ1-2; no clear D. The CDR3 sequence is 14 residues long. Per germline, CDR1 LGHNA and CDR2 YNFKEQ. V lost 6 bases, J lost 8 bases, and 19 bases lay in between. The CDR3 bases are TGTGCCAGCAGGCCGGGAGACACTCGTATGGGCTACACCTTC. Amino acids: CASRPGDTRMGYTF.

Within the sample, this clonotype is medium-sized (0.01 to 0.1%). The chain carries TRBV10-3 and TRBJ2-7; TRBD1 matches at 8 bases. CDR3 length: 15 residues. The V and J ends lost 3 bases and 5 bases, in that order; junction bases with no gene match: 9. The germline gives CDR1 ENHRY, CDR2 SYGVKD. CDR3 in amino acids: CAISEQGGRSHEQYF. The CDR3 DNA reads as TGTGCCATCAGTGAACAGGGGGGACGAAGCCACGAGCAGTACTTC.

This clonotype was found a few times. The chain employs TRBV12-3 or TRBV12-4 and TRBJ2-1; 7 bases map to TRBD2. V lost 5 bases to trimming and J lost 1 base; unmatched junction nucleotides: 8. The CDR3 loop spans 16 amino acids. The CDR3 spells CASSISSGGSYNEQFF. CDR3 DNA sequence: TGTGCCAGCAGTATAAGCTCGGGAGGATCCTACAATGAGCAGTTCTTC.

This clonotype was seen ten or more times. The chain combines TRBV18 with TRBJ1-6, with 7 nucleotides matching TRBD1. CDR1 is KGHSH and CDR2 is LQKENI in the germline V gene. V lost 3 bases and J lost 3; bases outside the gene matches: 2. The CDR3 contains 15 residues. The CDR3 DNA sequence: TGTGCCAGCTCACCGGGACAGCACTATAATTCACCCCTCCACTTT. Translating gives CASSPGQHYNSPLHF.

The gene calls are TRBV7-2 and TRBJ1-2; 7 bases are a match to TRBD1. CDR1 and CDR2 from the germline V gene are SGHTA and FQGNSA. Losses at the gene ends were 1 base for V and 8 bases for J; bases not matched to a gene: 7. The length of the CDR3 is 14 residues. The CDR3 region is CASSLGAAGGGYTF. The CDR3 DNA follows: TGTGCCAGCAGCTTAGGGGCGGCAGGGGGAGGCTACACCTTC.

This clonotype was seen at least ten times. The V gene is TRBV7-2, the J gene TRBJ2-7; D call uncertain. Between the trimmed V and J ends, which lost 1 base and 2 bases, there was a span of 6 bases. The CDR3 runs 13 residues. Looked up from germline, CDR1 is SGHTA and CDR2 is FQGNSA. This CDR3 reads CASSLGRAYEQYF. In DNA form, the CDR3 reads TGTGCCAGCAGCTTAGGACGAGCCTACGAGCAGTACTTC.

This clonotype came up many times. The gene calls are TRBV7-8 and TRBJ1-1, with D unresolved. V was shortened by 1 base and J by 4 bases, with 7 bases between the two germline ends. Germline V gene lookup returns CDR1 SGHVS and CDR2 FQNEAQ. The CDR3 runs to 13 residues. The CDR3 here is CASSLGIGTEAFF. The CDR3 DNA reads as TGTGCCAGCAGCTTAGGTATTGGCACTGAAGCTTTCTTT.

CDR3 residues: CASSLDQGTSTDTQYF. CDR3 DNA: TGTGCCAGCAGCTTGGACCAAGGGACTAGCACAGATACGCAGTATTTT. The rearrangement joins TRBV5-4 to TRBJ2-3; weak D call: TRBD2 (6 bases). Trimming shortened V by 0 bases and J by 0 bases, and 11 bases separated the two germline ends. The CDR3 covers 16 residues. The germline gives CDR1 SGHNT, CDR2 YYREEE (reference sequence). Drawing the rest from reference TRBV5-4 and TRBJ2-3, the complete variable domain is ETGVTQSPTHLIKTRGQQVTLRCSSQSGHNTVSWYQQALGQGPQFIFQYYREEENGRGNFPPRFSGLQFPNYSSELNVNALELDDSALYLCASSLDQGTSTDTQYFGPGTRLTVL.

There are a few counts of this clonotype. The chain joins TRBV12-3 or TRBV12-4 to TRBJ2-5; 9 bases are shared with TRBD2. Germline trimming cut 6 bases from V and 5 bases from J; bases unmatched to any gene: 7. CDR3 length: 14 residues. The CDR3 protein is CASRVAGVAETQYF. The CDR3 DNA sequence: TGTGCCAGCAGAGTAGCGGGAGTGGCGGAGACCCAGTACTTC.

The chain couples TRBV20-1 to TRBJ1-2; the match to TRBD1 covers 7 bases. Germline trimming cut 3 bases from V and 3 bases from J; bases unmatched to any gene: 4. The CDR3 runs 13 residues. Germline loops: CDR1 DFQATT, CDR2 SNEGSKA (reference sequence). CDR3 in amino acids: CSASRGQDYGYTF. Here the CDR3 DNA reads TGCAGTGCTAGCCGTGGACAGGACTATGGCTACACCTTC.

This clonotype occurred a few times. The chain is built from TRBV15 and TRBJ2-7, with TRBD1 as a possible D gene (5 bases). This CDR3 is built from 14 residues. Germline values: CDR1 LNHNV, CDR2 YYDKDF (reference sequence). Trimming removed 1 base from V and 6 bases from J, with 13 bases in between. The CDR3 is CATSRAQTVPEQYF. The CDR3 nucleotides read TGTGCCACCAGCAGAGCACAGACAGTGCCCGAGCAGTACTTC.